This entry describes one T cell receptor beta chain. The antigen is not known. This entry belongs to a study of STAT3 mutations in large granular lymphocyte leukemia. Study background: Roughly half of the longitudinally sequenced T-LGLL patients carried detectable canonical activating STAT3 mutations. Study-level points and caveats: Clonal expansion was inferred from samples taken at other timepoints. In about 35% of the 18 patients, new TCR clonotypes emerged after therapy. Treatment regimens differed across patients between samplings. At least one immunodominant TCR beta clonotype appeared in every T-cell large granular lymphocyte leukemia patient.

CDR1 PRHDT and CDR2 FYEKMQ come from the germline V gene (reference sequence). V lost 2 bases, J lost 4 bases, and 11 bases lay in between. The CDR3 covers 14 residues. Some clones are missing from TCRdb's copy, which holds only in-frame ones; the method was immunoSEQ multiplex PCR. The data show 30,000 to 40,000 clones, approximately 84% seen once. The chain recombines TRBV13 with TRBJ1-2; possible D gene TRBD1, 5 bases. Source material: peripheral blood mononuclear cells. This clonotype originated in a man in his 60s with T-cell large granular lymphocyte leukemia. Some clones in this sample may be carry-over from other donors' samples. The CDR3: CASSLQTDRYGYTF. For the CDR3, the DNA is TGTGCCAGCAGCTTACAGACAGATCGCTATGGCTACACCTTC.